One and the same sample provided the 11 T cell receptor beta chains below, sequenced in a study of response to subunit inactivated influenza vaccine. TCRdb reprocessed the RT-PCR reads with MiXCR, giving one entry per CDR3 protein. The sample shows 530,000 or so distinct CDR3 sequences, about 12% of them seen only once. The material was PBMCs from blood, obtained on the day of vaccination. Receptors were obtained from a man between 50 and 59 years old who received an inactivated influenza vaccine.

This clonotype has only a few counts. The chain joins TRBV3-1 to TRBJ2-2, with no clear D. The CDR3 spans 17 residues. Trimming removed 3 bases at V and 1 base at J, with 15 bases between. Per the germline V gene, CDR1 is LGHDT and CDR2 is YNNKEL (reference sequence). DNA of the CDR3: TGTGCCAGCAGCCAGATTTTACTTAGCAGGAACACCGGGGAGCTGTTTTTT. Its translation is CASSQILLSRNTGELFF.

A few counts support this clonotype. CDR3 in amino acids: CSANTGPADTQYF. CDR3 coding DNA: TGCAGTGCTAACACTGGGCCGGCAGATACGCAGTATTTT. This chain links TRBV20-1 with TRBJ2-3, with D unclear. The CDR3 runs 13 residues. The germline V and J ends were trimmed by 4 bases and 4 bases, with 12 bases remaining between them. From germline, CDR1 is DFQATT and CDR2 SNEGSKA (reference sequence).

This clonotype was picked up a small number of times. The chain has TRBV30 and TRBJ2-6; TRBD1 aligns across 8 bases. This CDR3 contains 16 residues. Looked up from germline, CDR1 is GTSNPN and CDR2 is SVGIG (reference sequence). The junction had 4 bases not matched to a gene; V was cut back by 3 bases and J by 0 bases. Here the CDR3 DNA reads TGTGCCTGGAGGACAGGGGCGTACTCTGGGGCCAACGTCCTGACTTTC. Its translation: CAWRTGAYSGANVLTF.

The chain links TRBV12-3 or TRBV12-4 to TRBJ1-1; D is undetermined. V lost 6 bases to trimming and J lost 1 base, with 12 bases between them. This CDR3 contains 14 residues. The CDR3 loop is CASRLFSTNTEAFF. DNA for the CDR3: TGTGCCAGCAGACTTTTTTCGACGAACACTGAAGCTTTCTTT.

This clonotype occurred a few times. The rearrangement joins TRBV7-9 to TRBJ1-1, with D possibly matching TRBD1 (6 bases). The CDR3 length is 12 residues. Per germline, CDR1 SEHNR and CDR2 FQNEAQ (reference sequence). V dropped 5 bases and J dropped 6 bases, with 10 bases sitting between them. CDR3 in amino acids: CASSRDRSEAFF. Here the CDR3 DNA reads TGTGCCAGCAGCCGCGACAGGTCTGAAGCTTTCTTT.

This clonotype was detected only a few times. The chain uses TRBV18 and TRBJ2-1; 7 bases match TRBD2. The CDR3 totals 12 residues. V lost 3 bases and J lost 12; bases outside the gene matches: 5. Germline V lookup: CDR1 KGHSH, CDR2 LQKENI. The CDR3 is CASSPRTSAQFF. CDR3 sequence (DNA): TGTGCCAGCTCACCCAGGACTAGTGCGCAGTTCTTC.

This clonotype showed up just a few times. This CDR3 reads CASSLTSTYEQYF. The CDR3 DNA reads TGTGCCAGCAGTTTGACTAGTACCTACGAGCAGTACTTC. The chain has TRBV12-3 or TRBV12-4 and TRBJ2-7, with D tentatively TRBD2 (6 bases). CDR3 size: 13 residues. Trimming took 3 bases from V and 2 from J, leaving 8 bases between them.

As to this clonotype: The junction departs from the called germline gene at one end, perhaps through a read error. The chain uses TRBV6-1 and TRBJ2-3, with 9 bases matching TRBD2. This CDR3 is built from 12 residues. CDR1 and CDR2 from the germline V gene are MNHNS and SASEGT. The CDR3 reads CASIRVAGDPHF. CDR3 sequence (DNA): TGTGCCAGCATCCGTGTAGCGGGAGACCCCCATTTT.

This clonotype has more than one count but fewer than ten. V is TRBV20-1 and J is TRBJ2-1, with 9 bases lining up with TRBD2. CDR3 length: 15 amino acids. Germline CDR1 DFQATT, CDR2 SNEGSKA (reference sequence). With V trimmed by 7 bases and J by 0 bases, 7 bases remained unmatched. CDR3 bases: TGCAGTGGAGGGACTAGCATTCTCTCCTACAATGAGCAGTTCTTC. This sequence encodes CSGGTSILSYNEQFF.

This rearrangement joins TRBV20-1 to TRBJ2-5, with unresolved D. Germline assignment: CDR1 DFQATT and CDR2 SNEGSKA (reference sequence). CDR3 size: 12 residues. Trimming took off 6 bases at V and 4 bases at J, with 12 bases between the two ends. The CDR3 DNA follows: TGCAGTGCAGGACCGTGGACAGAGACCCAGTACTTC. It translates to CSAGPWTETQYF.

The gene calls are TRBV6-2 or TRBV6-3 and TRBJ2-7; 8 nucleotides match TRBD1. Germline values: CDR1 MNHEY, CDR2 SVGEGT. J was trimmed by 2 bases and V by 2 bases; bases with no gene match: 5. The CDR3 spans 15 residues. DNA of the CDR3: TGTGCCAGCAGTTACGCAGGACAGGGACCCTACGAGCAGTACTTC. Its protein is CASSYAGQGPYEQYF.